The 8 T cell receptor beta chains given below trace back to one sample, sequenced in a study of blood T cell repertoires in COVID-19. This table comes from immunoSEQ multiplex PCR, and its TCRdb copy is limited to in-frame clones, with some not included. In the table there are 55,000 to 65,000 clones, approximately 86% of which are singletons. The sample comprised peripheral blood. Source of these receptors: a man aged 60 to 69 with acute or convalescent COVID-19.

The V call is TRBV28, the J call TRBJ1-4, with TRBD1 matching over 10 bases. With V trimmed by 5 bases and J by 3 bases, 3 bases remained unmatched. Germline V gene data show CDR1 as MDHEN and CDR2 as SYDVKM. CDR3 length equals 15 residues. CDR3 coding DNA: TGTGCCAGCAGTGTTGGACAGGGGGCTAATGAAAAACTGTTTTTT. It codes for CASSVGQGANEKLFF.

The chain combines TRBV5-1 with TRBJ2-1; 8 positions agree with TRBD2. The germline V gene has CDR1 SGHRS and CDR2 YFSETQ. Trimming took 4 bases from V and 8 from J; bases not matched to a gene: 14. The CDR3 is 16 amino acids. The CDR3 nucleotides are TGCGCCAGCAGCCTCGTAGGGAGCGGGAGAGCATATGAGCAGTTCTTC. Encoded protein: CASSLVGSGRAYEQFF.

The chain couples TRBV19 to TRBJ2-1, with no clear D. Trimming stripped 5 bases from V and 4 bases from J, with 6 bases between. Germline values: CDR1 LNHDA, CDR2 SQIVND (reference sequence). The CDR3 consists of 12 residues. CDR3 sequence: CASSSQYNEQFF. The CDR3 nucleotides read TGTGCCAGTAGTTCCCAATACAATGAGCAGTTCTTC.

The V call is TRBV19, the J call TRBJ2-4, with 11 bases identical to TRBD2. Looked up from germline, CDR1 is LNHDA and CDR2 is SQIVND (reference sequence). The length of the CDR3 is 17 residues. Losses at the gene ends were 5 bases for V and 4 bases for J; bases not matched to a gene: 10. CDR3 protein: CASSSILAGGGKNIQYF. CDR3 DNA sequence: TGTGCCAGTAGTTCGATTCTAGCGGGAGGCGGAAAAAACATTCAGTACTTC.

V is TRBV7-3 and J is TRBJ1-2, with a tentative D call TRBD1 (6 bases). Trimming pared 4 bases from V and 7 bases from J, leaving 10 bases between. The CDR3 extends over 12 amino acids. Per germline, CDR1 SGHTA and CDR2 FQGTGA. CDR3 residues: CASSSGTPGYTF. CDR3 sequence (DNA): TGTGCCAGCAGCTCCGGGACACCTGGCTACACCTTC. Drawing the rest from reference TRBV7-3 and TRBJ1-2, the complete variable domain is GAGVSQTPSNKVTEKGKYVELRCDPISGHTALYWYRQSLGQGPEFLIYFQGTGAADDSGLPNDRFFAVRPEGSVSTLKIQRTERGDSAVYLCASSSGTPGYTFGSGTRLTVV.

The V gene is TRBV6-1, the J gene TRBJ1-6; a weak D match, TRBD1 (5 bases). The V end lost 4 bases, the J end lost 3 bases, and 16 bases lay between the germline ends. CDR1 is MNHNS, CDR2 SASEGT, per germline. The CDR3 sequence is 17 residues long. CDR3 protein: CASSGWGQGGYNSPLHF. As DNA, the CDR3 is TGTGCCAGCAGTGGCTGGGGCCAGGGCGGCTATAATTCACCCCTCCACTTT.

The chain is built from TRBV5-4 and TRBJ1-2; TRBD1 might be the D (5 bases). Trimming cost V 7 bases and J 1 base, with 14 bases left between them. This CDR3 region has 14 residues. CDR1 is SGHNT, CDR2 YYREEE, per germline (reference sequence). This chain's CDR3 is CASVRWGDNYGYTF. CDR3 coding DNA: TGTGCCAGCGTCCGATGGGGCGATAACTATGGCTACACCTTC.

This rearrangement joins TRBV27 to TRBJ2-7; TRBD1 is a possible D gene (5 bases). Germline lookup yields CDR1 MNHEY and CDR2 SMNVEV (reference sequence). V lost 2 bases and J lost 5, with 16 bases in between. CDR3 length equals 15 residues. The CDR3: CASSLTGNAFHEQYF. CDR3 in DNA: TGTGCCAGCAGTTTAACAGGTAACGCGTTCCACGAGCAGTACTTC.